This note documents a single T cell receptor beta chain sequence. Germline V gene data show CDR1 as LNHDA and CDR2 as SQIVND (reference sequence). This CDR3 has 13 amino acids. V lost 7 bases and J 8 bases, leaving 14 bases between the germline ends. This record belongs to a study of cytomegalovirus exposure and HLA in healthy donors. A multiplex PCR was run with 60 Vbeta primers and 13 Jbeta primers. The assay was immunoSEQ multiplex PCR, and TCRdb's table has in-frame clones only and misses some. The sample holds roughly 150,000 clones; approximately 80% are singletons and the top ten take more than 1.2%.

This sequence originates from a male donor in good health and CMV-seronegative. Sequencing was performed on PBMCs. This chain uses TRBV19 with TRBJ1-4, with D tentatively TRBD1 (5 bases). CDR3 loop: CASTRGGMEKLFF. For the CDR3, the DNA is TGTGCCAGTACCCGCGGGGGGATGGAAAAACTGTTTTTT.